Here is one T cell receptor (beta chain) with its context. TCRB CDR3 was amplified from 2 ug genomic DNA or less. Primers: 60 V beta forward and 13 J beta reverse. Method: immunoSEQ multiplex PCR; TCRdb's copy keeps in-frame clones and lacks some. There are over 65,000 clones in the sample; less than 85% occur only once, and around 8% lies in the top ten. The sample originates from a study of glioma-infiltrating T cells after dendritic cell vaccination. Study at large: Patients received autologous tumor lysate-pulsed dendritic cell vaccination between about 2003 and 2013.

The sample's time point: after dendritic cell vaccination, including at tumor progression/relapse. The input for sequencing was blood, taken after dendritic cell vaccination. The sequence came from a human donor with glioblastoma.

The CDR3 DNA reads as TGTGCCAGCAGCTCCCAGAGAGGCGACAGGACCTACGAGCAGTACTTC. Protein: CASSSQRGDRTYEQYF. This sequence joins TRBV11-1 and TRBJ2-7; possible D gene TRBD1, 6 bases. The germline V gene encodes CDR1 SGHAT and CDR2 FQDESV (reference sequence). Trimming removed 4 bases from V and 2 bases from J, with 18 bases in between. CDR3 size: 16 residues.